This record looks at one T cell receptor (beta chain) sequence and its context. The germline V gene encodes CDR1 MDHEN and CDR2 SYDVKM. The CDR3 covers 16 residues. The V and J ends lost 7 bases and 5 bases, in that order; junction bases with no gene match: 12. The sample originates from a study of blood T cell repertoires in COVID-19. Study-wide context: Samples came from the United States, Italy and Spain, spanning acute and convalescent COVID-19. PBMCs, B-cell-depleted T cells, or T cells were the source of the cDNA or gDNA that made up the material.

How the authors handled the data: Amplification from reference gene primers served as the basis for estimated nucleated cell counts. Sequencing used immunoSEQ multiplex PCR; TCRdb keeps in-frame clones, though not all of them. V, J and clone size are taken as reported in that table, and D and trimming were inferred from the DNA itself. The sample shows 100,000 or so clones, approximately 86% of them seen only once. Sample: peripheral blood. This clonotype originated in a woman in her seventies with active or convalescent COVID-19. The chain is built from TRBV28 and TRBJ2-3, with 10 bases lining up with TRBD1. CDR3 loop: CASTAQTGGGIDTQYF. DNA for the CDR3: TGTGCCAGCACCGCCCAGACAGGGGGCGGGATAGATACGCAGTATTTT. Full variable domain (missing parts from reference TRBV28 and TRBJ2-3): DVKVTQSSRYLVKRTGEKVFLECVQDMDHENMFWYRQDPGLGLRLIYFSYDVKMKEKGDIPEGYSVSREKKERFSLILESASTNQTSMYLCASTAQTGGGIDTQYFGPGTRLTVL.